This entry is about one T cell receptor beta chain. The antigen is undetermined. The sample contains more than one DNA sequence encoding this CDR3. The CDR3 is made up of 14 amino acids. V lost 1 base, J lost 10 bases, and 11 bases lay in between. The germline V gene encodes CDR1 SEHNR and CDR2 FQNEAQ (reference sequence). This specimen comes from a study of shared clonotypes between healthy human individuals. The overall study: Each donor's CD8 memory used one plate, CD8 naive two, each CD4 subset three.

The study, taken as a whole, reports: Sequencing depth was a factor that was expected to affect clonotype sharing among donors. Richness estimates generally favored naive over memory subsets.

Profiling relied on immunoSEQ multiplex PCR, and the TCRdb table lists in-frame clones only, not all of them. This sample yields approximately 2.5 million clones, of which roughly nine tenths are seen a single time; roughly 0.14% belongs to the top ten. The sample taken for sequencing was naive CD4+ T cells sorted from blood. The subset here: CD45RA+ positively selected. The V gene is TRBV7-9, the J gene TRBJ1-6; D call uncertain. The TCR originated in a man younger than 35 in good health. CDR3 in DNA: TGTGCCAGCAGCTTAGAATCCGGTGTGTCACCCCTCCACTTT. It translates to CASSLESGVSPLHF.